Following are 8 T cell receptor beta chains from one sample sequenced in a study of T cells in Graves' hyperthyroidism and ophthalmopathy. Researchers amplified the TCR beta CDR3 regions from RNA transcripts. The TCR CDR3 was amplified in a first-round RT-PCR using the HTBI primer set. TCRdb re-called the multiplex PCR reads through MiXCR, storing one row per CDR3 protein. The sample contains hundreds of thousands of distinct CDR3 sequences, about 38% of which appear only once. Sample: blood. All receptors come from a man between 18 and 29 years old with Graves' hyperthyroidism.

This clonotype was found a few times. This chain joins TRBV6-1 and TRBJ2-7; either TRBD1 or TRBD2 may supply D (5 bases each). The CDR3 is 13 residues long. CDR1 is MNHNS, CDR2 SASEGT, per germline. The V and J ends lost 2 bases and 5 bases respectively, with 10 bases between them. Here the CDR3 reads CASSERRGDEQYF. DNA of the CDR3: TGTGCCAGCAGTGAAAGACGAGGGGACGAGCAGTACTTC.

This clonotype was detected once. With a much larger clone just one base away, this may be a read error. J is TRBJ2-7 and V is TRBV7-8, with 12 bases that match TRBD1. This CDR3 comprises 14 residues. Germline CDR1 and CDR2: SGHVS and FQNEAQ. The CDR3 loop reads CASRSGTGGTEQCF. CDR3 coding DNA: TGTGCCAGCAGGTCCGGGACAGGGGGCACCGAGCAGTGCTTC.

The J gene is TRBJ2-7, the V gene TRBV25-1; 9 bases are a match to TRBD2. CDR3 length: 14 amino acids. Unmatched junction bases numbered 10, after V lost 10 bases and J lost 3 bases. The germline V gene has CDR1 MGHDK and CDR2 SYGVNS. The chain's CDR3 is CAMQLTSGVYEQYF. For the CDR3, the DNA is TGTGCCATGCAACTGACTAGCGGAGTCTACGAGCAGTACTTC.

V and J are TRBV7-2 and TRBJ2-7; D remains unclear. CDR1 and CDR2 (germline): SGHTA, FQGNSA. This CDR3 comprises 15 residues. V lost 6 bases to trimming and J lost 4 bases, with 19 bases between them. CDR3 amino acids: CASSDPGGGFYEQYF. The CDR3 DNA follows: TGTGCCAGCAGTGACCCGGGCGGCGGCTTTTACGAGCAGTACTTC.

V is TRBV29-1 and J is TRBJ2-7; TRBD1 matches at 8 bases. V lost 8 bases to trimming and J lost 3 bases; unmatched junction nucleotides: 6. CDR1 and CDR2 (germline): SQVTM, ANQGSEA. This CDR3 region has 12 residues. Written as DNA, the CDR3 is TGCAGCTGGACAGGGTCAGACTACGAGCAGTACTTC. Translating it yields CSWTGSDYEQYF.

V is TRBV24-1 and J is TRBJ2-2; maybe TRBD2 (7 bases). Germline loops: CDR1 KGHDR, CDR2 SFDVKD. There are 13 residues in the CDR3. The CDR3 reads CAGGDGHTGELFF. The CDR3 DNA reads as TGTGCAGGGGGGGACGGACACACCGGGGAGCTGTTTTTT.

This clonotype was detected only a few times. The chain employs TRBV12-3 or TRBV12-4 and TRBJ1-4; TRBD1 might be the D (5 bases). Trimming took 4 bases from V and 2 from J, leaving 8 bases between them. The CDR3 spans 14 residues. The CDR3 DNA is TGTGCCAGCAGTTACGGGGCCACTAATGAAAAACTGTTTTTT. It codes for CASSYGATNEKLFF.

This sequence joins TRBV29-1 and TRBJ2-5, with D perhaps matching TRBD2 (5 bases). CDR3 size: 11 residues. Germline-derived CDR1 and CDR2 are SQVTM and ANQGSEA. Trimming shortened V by 8 bases and J by 5 bases, and 12 bases separated the two germline ends. The CDR3 nucleotides are TGCAGCTTGCGGGTCCGGGAGACCCAGTACTTC. This codes for CSLRVRETQYF. Full variable domain (remainder filled in from reference TRBV29-1 and TRBJ2-5): SAVISQKPSRDICQRGTSLTIQCQVDSQVTMMFWYRQQPGQSLTLIATANQGSEATYESGFVIDKFPISRPNLTFSTLTVSNMSPEDSSIYLCSLRVRETQYFGPGTRLLVL.